This TCR beta chain was profiled in a study of graft-versus-host responses after intestinal transplantation. Study observations and caveats: Patients with graft-donor T cell macrochimerism had high graft-versus-host to host-versus-graft clonal ratios in allografts. Some GvH clones appeared in ileal mucosa or blood before recipient bone marrow. Declining HvG levels early post-transplant were linked to peak circulating GvH clone levels.

Profiled with immunoSEQ multiplex PCR; TCRdb holds only in-frame clones, not every one. The sample contains 100,000 to 110,000 clones, roughly 87% of which appear only once. The CDR3 totals 13 residues. The germline V gene encodes CDR1 SEHNR and CDR2 FQNEAQ (reference sequence). Trimming left V 4 bases short and J 5 bases short, with 11 bases between. To note about this clone: What it binds is not known.

The sample was unstimulated CD4+ T cells sorted from spleen or lymph node cells, taken before transplant. The sequence derives from a human donor who was the organ donor for an intestinal transplant. The V gene is TRBV7-9, the J gene TRBJ1-2, with D possibly being TRBD1 (5 bases). This CDR3 is CASSSGQAYGYTF. In nucleotides, the CDR3 is TGTGCCAGCAGCTCAGGGCAGGCGTATGGCTACACCTTC.